The sequence of this T cell receptor (beta chain) was determined in a study of blood T cell repertoires in COVID-19. Only a few counts were recorded for this clone. This CDR3 is also generated by other DNA sequences in the sample. V was clipped by 0 bases and J by 3 bases; unmatched bases: 3. This CDR3 has 14 amino acids. Germline lookup yields CDR1 SGHDT and CDR2 YYEEEE. TCRdb's copy holds only in-frame clones and misses some; the assay was immunoSEQ multiplex PCR. Of over 110,000 clones in the sample, over 70% are singletons; the top ten hold 3.9%. V usage is TRBV5-6 and J usage is TRBJ2-7; 7 bases match TRBD1. The sample consisted of PBMCs or T cells enriched from blood (not recorded which). The sequence came from a man between 45 and 60 years old in a cohort exposed to, infected with or recovered from COVID-19 (not recorded which). Here the CDR3 reads CASSLAGGSYEQYF. The CDR3 nucleotides are TGTGCCAGCAGCTTGGCAGGGGGTAGCTACGAGCAGTACTTC.